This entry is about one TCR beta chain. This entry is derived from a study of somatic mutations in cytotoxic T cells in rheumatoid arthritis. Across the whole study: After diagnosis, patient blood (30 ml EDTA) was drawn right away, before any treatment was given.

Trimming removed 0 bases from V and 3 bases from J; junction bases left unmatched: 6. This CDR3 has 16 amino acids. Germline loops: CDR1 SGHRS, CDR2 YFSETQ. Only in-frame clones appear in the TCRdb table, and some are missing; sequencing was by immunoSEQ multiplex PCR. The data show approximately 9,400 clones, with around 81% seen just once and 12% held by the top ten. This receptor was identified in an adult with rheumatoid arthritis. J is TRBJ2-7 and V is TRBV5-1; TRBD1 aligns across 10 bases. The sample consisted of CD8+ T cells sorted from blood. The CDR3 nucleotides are TGCGCCAGCAGCTTGGGCCCCGGGACAGGGGACTACGAGCAGTACTTC. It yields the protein CASSLGPGTGDYEQYF.